Listed below are T cell receptor beta chains from one sample, sequenced in a study of blood T cell repertoires in COVID-19. Sequenced by immunoSEQ multiplex PCR; TCRdb stores in-frame clones only, minus some. The table has some 190,000 clones, 70% to 90% seen once; the top ten hold about 6.9%. Sequencing was carried out using peripheral blood. The receptors shown here come from a man older than 75 with COVID-19, enrolled during active disease. The CDR3 runs from the conserved cysteine through the conserved F or W. The order of the fields is V gene, clone size, D gene, J gene, CDR3 protein, CDR3 DNA. A D gene is named only where the DNA matches it firmly. A clone size is listed for some rows: how often the clone was seen (once, few, many), or a class if it is expanded.

>TRBV9|-|-|TRBJ1-1
CASSVGAPTEAFF
TGTGCCAGCAGCGTAGGGGCTCCCACTGAAGCTTTCTTT
>TRBV5-5|-|-|TRBJ1-4
CASSSQGLPNEKLFF
TGTGCCAGCAGCTCCCAGGGCCTTCCTAATGAAAAACTGTTTTTT
>TRBV18|-|TRBD1|TRBJ2-5
CASSPVNRGKETQYF
TGTGCCAGCTCACCTGTAAACAGGGGAAAAGAGACCCAGTACTTC
>TRBV19|-|TRBD2|TRBJ2-3
CASSQGLAGVDTQYF
TGTGCCAGTAGTCAAGGACTAGCGGGGGTGGATACGCAGTATTTT
>TRBV9|-|TRBD1|TRBJ2-2
CASSGQGNTGELFF
TGTGCCAGCAGCGGACAGGGGAATACCGGGGAGCTGTTTTTT
>TRBV19|-|-|TRBJ1-2
CASGGVGLYGYTF
TGTGCCAGCGGGGGGGTCGGTCTCTATGGCTACACCTTC
>TRBV7-7|-|TRBD2|TRBJ2-7
CASSLALGGEIYEQYF
TGTGCCAGCAGCTTAGCGTTGGGAGGGGAAATATACGAGCAGTACTTC
>TRBV7-9|-|-|TRBJ1-2
CASSRRGRHYGYTF
TGTGCCAGCAGCCGCCGAGGCCGTCATTATGGCTACACCTTC
>TRBV4-2|-|TRBD2|TRBJ2-3
CASSQLPGLAGGLDTQYF
TGTGCCAGCAGCCAACTCCCCGGACTAGCGGGGGGCCTTGATACGCAGTATTTT
>TRBV3-1/TRBV3-2|few|TRBD1|TRBJ2-7
CASSPFHRGREQYF
TGTGCCAGCAGCCCATTCCACAGGGGGCGCGAGCAGTACTTC
>TRBV9|-|-|TRBJ2-3
CASSPLPSSDTQYF
TGTGCCAGCAGCCCTCTTCCTAGCTCAGATACGCAGTATTTT
>TRBV12-3/TRBV12-4|-|TRBD1|TRBJ1-2
CASSGQGNLGYTF
TGTGCCAGCAGTGGACAGGGGAATCTGGGCTACACCTTC
>TRBV6-2/TRBV6-3|once|TRBD1|TRBJ1-5
CASINSGTGAQPQHF
TGTGCCAGCATTAACTCCGGGACAGGGGCTCAGCCCCAGCATTTT
>TRBV5-1|-|-|TRBJ1-2
CASSPDSYGYTF
TGCGCCAGCAGCCCAGACAGCTATGGCTACACCTTC
>TRBV5-4|-|TRBD1|TRBJ2-7
CASQGQGDMEQYF
TGTGCCAGCCAGGGACAGGGCGACATGGAGCAGTACTTC
>TRBV6-5|few|-|TRBJ2-6
CASSYSGAGANVLTF
TGTGCCAGCAGTTACTCAGGGGCTGGGGCCAACGTCCTGACTTTC
>TRBV7-3|-|TRBD2|TRBJ2-1
CAALLADSYNEQFF
TGTGCCGCGCTGCTAGCGGACTCCTACAATGAGCAGTTCTTC
>TRBV9|-|-|TRBJ2-1
CASSPLLASNEQFF
TGTGCCAGCAGCCCCCTTCTTGCCAGCAATGAGCAGTTCTTC
>TRBV6-5|once|TRBD1|TRBJ1-1
CASSYGRGYTEAFF
TGTGCCAGCAGTTATGGCAGGGGGTACACTGAAGCTTTCTTT
>TRBV18|-|-|TRBJ1-3
CASSPTGAGNTIYF
TGTGCCAGCTCCCCGACGGGGGCTGGAAACACCATATATTTT
>TRBV18|few|-|TRBJ2-7
CASSTSPNSFYEQYF
TGTGCCAGCTCAACCTCACCCAACTCCTTCTACGAGCAGTACTTC
>TRBV18|few|-|TRBJ1-5
CASSRAGNSNQPQHF
TGTGCCAGCTCACGGGCGGGGAATAGCAATCAGCCCCAGCATTTT
>TRBV19|-|-|TRBJ1-5
CASSISRQLGQPQHF
TGTGCCAGTAGTATATCGAGACAGCTCGGGCAGCCCCAGCATTTT
>TRBV11-2|-|-|TRBJ2-1
CASSLVADNEQFF
TGTGCCAGCAGCTTAGTAGCGGACAATGAGCAGTTCTTC